The 3 T cell receptor beta chains presented below share a single source sample, sequenced in a study of blood T cells in healthy people across ages. Primed by a sample-barcoded 5' primer and a J-beta primer mix, a second PCR proceeded for about 6 to 11 cycles. TCRdb independently ran MiXCR on the 5' RACE reads; one entry per CDR3 protein. The table lists 700,000 or so distinct CDR3 sequences, 20% to 25% of them singletons. The sequenced sample was blood. The receptors stem from a man in his 70s in good health.

This clonotype was found many times. CDR3 in amino acids: CAISDWASSYNEQFF. The CDR3 DNA follows: TGTGCCATCAGTGACTGGGCAAGCTCCTACAATGAGCAGTTCTTC. The rearrangement uses TRBV10-3 and TRBJ2-1; D uncertain. CDR1 is ENHRY and CDR2 is SYGVKD in the germline V gene. The CDR3 sequence is 15 residues long. V was trimmed by 3 bases and J by 0 bases, leaving 9 bases between them.

V usage is TRBV18 and J usage is TRBJ2-7; 7 bases align to TRBD2. The J call is in doubt because the DNA end fits TRBJ2-1 better. The CDR3 covers 16 residues. Germline CDR1 and CDR2: KGHSH and LQKENI. The CDR3 DNA follows: TGTGCCAGCTCAACGATATCAAGCGGGGCCTACAATGAGCAGTTCTTC. This translates into CASSTISSGAYNEQFF.

This clonotype has only a few counts. Given a much more abundant clone one base away, this may be a read error. This chain links TRBV29-1 with TRBJ2-1; TRBD2 agrees at 8 bases. V gave up 6 bases and J gave up 2 bases; unmatched junction bases: 6. CDR3 size: 14 residues. The germline gives CDR1 SQVTM, CDR2 ANQGSEA. The DNA of the CDR3 is TGCAGCGTGGCCGGGAGGGGGGCCTACAATGAGCAGTTCTTC. This encodes CSVAGRGAYNEQFF.